This TCR beta chain was profiled in a study of cytomegalovirus exposure and HLA in healthy donors. General study results and limits: Most CMV-associated TCR beta chains appeared HLA-restricted in a later analysis. The listing of 150 to 200 TCR beta chains classed them as cytomegalovirus-associated. Earlier findings revealed that most TCR beta V segments proved productive either about 87% or about 30% of the time.

A word on this clone: What it binds is unknown.

PCR used 60 Vbeta primers and 13 Jbeta primers. The protocol was immunoSEQ multiplex PCR, while the TCRdb copy is restricted to in-frame clones and leaves out a portion. The sample records about 200,000 clones, 65% to 85% being singletons. Donors sampled were nominally healthy, though unrecorded immune exposures were likely. The sample consisted of PBMCs. The receptor comes from a man between 50 and 59 years old in good health and CMV-seronegative.

CDR3 residues: CASSLSSGTEQFF. The CDR3 DNA follows: TGTGCCAGCTCACTAAGTAGCGGGACTGAGCAGTTCTTC. The chain uses TRBV18 and TRBJ2-1; TRBD2 matches at 8 bases. This CDR3 spans 13 amino acids. Looked up from germline, CDR1 is KGHSH and CDR2 is LQKENI. V lost 4 bases, J lost 9 bases, and 5 bases stayed unmatched. The whole variable domain, remainder taken from reference TRBV18 and TRBJ2-1, is NAGVMQNPRHLVRRRGQEARLRCSPMKGHSHVYWYRQLPEEGLKFMVYLQKENIIDESGMPKERFSAEFPKEGPSILRIQQVVRGDSAAYFCASSLSSGTEQFFGPGTRLTVL.